This is a list of T cell receptor beta chains from one sample in a study of T cells in Graves' hyperthyroidism and ophthalmopathy. TCRdb itself ran the multiplex PCR reads through MiXCR, one entry per CDR3 protein. The table records hundreds of thousands of distinct CDR3 sequences, 14% of them present only once. Sequenced input: blood. All receptors derive from a woman in her late teens or twenties with Graves' hyperthyroidism. Each CDR3 is given with its conserved first and last residue. A D gene is named only where the DNA matches it firmly. Some rows have no size entry. The others give once, few or many, or a class for an expanded clone.

>TRBJ2-5|15|TRBV3-1|many|-
TGTGCCAGCCGTCAAGCGGGCTCGTACCAAGAGACCCAGTACTTC
CASRQAGSYQETQYF
>TRBJ2-5|17|TRBV7-2|few|-
TGTGCCAGCAGCTTACCCGACTCGCGGATGTACCAAGAGACCCAGTACTTC
CASSLPDSRMYQETQYF
>TRBJ2-1|17|TRBV6-1|few|TRBD2
TGTGCCAGCACCATCCGAGGTAGCGGGAACTCCTACAATGAGCAGTTCTTC
CASTIRGSGNSYNEQFF
>TRBJ2-1|18|TRBV6-2/TRBV6-3|-|-
TGTGCCAGCAGGAATGAAAAATTTGGCCCCGAAAGCCACAATGAGCAGTTCTTC
CASRNEKFGPESHNEQFF
>TRBJ1-2|15|TRBV19|few|-
TGTGCCAGTAGTAGGGAGACAAGAACTAACTATGGCTACACCTTC
CASSRETRTNYGYTF
>TRBJ2-3|15|TRBV28|many|TRBD1
TGTGCCAGCAGTCCCGGGACAGTTATCGGAGATACGCAGTATTTT
CASSPGTVIGDTQYF
>TRBJ2-5|15|TRBV30|-|-
TGTGCCTGGAGTGTCGGCAACCGGTACCAAGAGACCCAGCACTTC
CAWSVGNRYQETQHF
>TRBJ2-1|16|TRBV28|-|-
TGTGCCAGCAGTTTAATGGGACTCAGGGCGGGCAATGAGCAGTTCTTC
CASSLMGLRAGNEQFF
>TRBJ2-1|13|TRBV29-1|many|-
TGCAGCGTAGGACTGTCCTCCTACAATGAGCAGTTCTTC
CSVGLSSYNEQFF
>TRBJ1-2|16|TRBV11-2|many|TRBD1
TGTGCCAGCAGCTCCACCGGGACAGGGCCTTCCTATGGCTACACCTTC
CASSSTGTGPSYGYTF
>TRBJ1-5|17|TRBV4-3|-|-
TGCGCCAGCAGCCAAGAAGGGTACAGTCAGAGCAATCAGCCCCAGCATTTT
CASSQEGYSQSNQPQHF
>TRBJ1-4|12|TRBV20-1|many|-
TGCAGTGCTAGAGACGGGAATGAAAAACTGTTTTTT
CSARDGNEKLFF
>TRBJ2-5|14|TRBV20-1|many|TRBD1
TGCAGTGCTAGAGATCAAAGACAGGGGAAGACCCAGTACTTC
CSARDQRQGKTQYF
>TRBJ1-5|15|TRBV20-1|-|-
TGCAGTGCTACGACGGGGCACCTTAGCAATCAGCCCCAGCATTTT
CSATTGHLSNQPQHF
>TRBJ2-5|15|TRBV7-2|many|-
TGTGCCAGCAGCGTACAACAGGGCTTCGTAGAGACCCAGTACTTC
CASSVQQGFVETQYF
>TRBJ2-7|15|TRBV11-2|many|-
TGTGCCAGCAGCTCGGGCGGGACTGTATCCTACGAGCAGTACTTC
CASSSGGTVSYEQYF
>TRBJ2-1|18|TRBV28|-|TRBD2
TGTGCCAGCAGCCCCTGGTGGGAGGGCCGCAGCTCCTACAATGAGCAGTTCTTC
CASSPWWEGRSSYNEQFF
>TRBJ1-4|15|TRBV15|-|-
TGTGCCACCAGCAGACGGTCCGCAACTAATGAAAAACTGTTTTTT
CATSRRSATNEKLFF
>TRBJ2-3|15|TRBV3-1|many|TRBD2
TGTGCCAGCAGGCGAGTACTAGCGGGAACAGATACGCAGTATTTT
CASRRVLAGTDTQYF
>TRBJ2-5|16|TRBV24-1|many|TRBD1
TGTGCCACCAGCGAAACCGGGACAGGGAGTAGTGAGACCCAGTACTTC
CATSETGTGSSETQYF
>TRBJ1-5|13|TRBV2|-|-
TGTGCCAGCAAGGTGGGAAGCAATCAGCCCCAGCATTTT
CASKVGSNQPQHF
>TRBJ1-2|14|TRBV11-3|many|-
TGTGCCAGCAGCTTAGACGGATTTAACTATGGCTACACCTTC
CASSLDGFNYGYTF
>TRBJ2-5|15|TRBV20-1|many|TRBD2
TGCAGTGCTAGTGTGGGCGGGAGCAACAGGGAGACCCAGTACTTC
CSASVGGSNRETQYF
>TRBJ2-7|13|TRBV5-5|many|TRBD1
TGTGCCAGCAGCTCGGGACAGAACTACGAGCAGTACTTC
CASSSGQNYEQYF
>TRBJ2-4|19|TRBV12-3/TRBV12-4|many|TRBD2
TGTGCCAGCAGTTCCCCAGGAGGAGCGGGGGTTCTAGCCAAAAACATTCAGTACTTC
CASSSPGGAGVLAKNIQYF
>TRBJ2-7|13|TRBV30|many|-
TGTGCCTGGAGTGTAGGTCGGTACTACGAGCAGTACTTC
CAWSVGRYYEQYF
>TRBJ2-7|15|TRBV18|many|-
TGTGCCAGCTCACCAAGTAATCCCCGAATCTACGAGCAGTACTTC
CASSPSNPRIYEQYF
>TRBJ2-7|14|TRBV11-2|many|TRBD1
TGTGCCAGCAGCTTAGATCTAAGGGGGCTGGAGCAGTACTTC
CASSLDLRGLEQYF
>TRBJ1-2|15|TRBV29-1|-|-
TGCAGCGTTGGGGCCAGGATAACCTCTAACTATGGCTACACCTTC
CSVGARITSNYGYTF
>TRBJ2-1|15|TRBV11-3|many|TRBD1
TGTGCCAGCAGCGCGGGACAGGGGTCCTACAATGAGCAGTTCTTC
CASSAGQGSYNEQFF
>TRBJ2-1|16|TRBV7-3|few|-
TGTGCCAGCAGCTTACCCGGGACTGCTCGTTACAATGAGCAGTTCTTC
CASSLPGTARYNEQFF
>TRBJ1-2|17|TRBV4-1|-|-
TGCGCCAGCAGCCAAGCCGCGGGGGCCCCCGACTTCCATGGCTACACCTTC
CASSQAAGAPDFHGYTF
>TRBJ2-1|17|TRBV4-1|-|-
TGCGCCAGCAGCCAAGGGACAGCCTACGGACGAGGAAATGAGCAGTTCTTC
CASSQGTAYGRGNEQFF
>TRBJ2-1|16|TRBV7-9|-|TRBD1
TGTGCCAGCAGCTTAGAAGCCCAGGGGGCCTACAATGAGCAGTTCTTC
CASSLEAQGAYNEQFF
>TRBJ2-7|15|TRBV4-1|many|TRBD1
TGCGCCAGCAGATCCTACGGGACAGGCTGGTACGAGCAGTACTTC
CASRSYGTGWYEQYF
>TRBJ1-6|12|TRBV30|many|-
TGTGCCTGGAGTGGATGGGATTCACCCCTCCACTTT
CAWSGWDSPLHF
>TRBJ2-5|15|TRBV28|many|-
TGTGCCAGCAGTATCGGGGGAGCCAACCAAGAGACCCAGTACTTC
CASSIGGANQETQYF
>TRBJ1-2|18|TRBV12-3/TRBV12-4|-|-
TGTGCCAACAGTTCAAGCTACAAGGCCCAGCGGAGGGTCTATGGCTACACCTTC
CANSSSYKAQRRVYGYTF
>TRBJ2-1|11|TRBV28|-|-
TGTGCCAGCAGAGAGTATAGTGAGCAGTTCTTC
CASREYSEQFF
>TRBJ2-5|15|TRBV7-2|many|-
TGTGCCAGCAGCTTAGAATTGGGGGACCAAGAGACCCAGTACTTC
CASSLELGDQETQYF